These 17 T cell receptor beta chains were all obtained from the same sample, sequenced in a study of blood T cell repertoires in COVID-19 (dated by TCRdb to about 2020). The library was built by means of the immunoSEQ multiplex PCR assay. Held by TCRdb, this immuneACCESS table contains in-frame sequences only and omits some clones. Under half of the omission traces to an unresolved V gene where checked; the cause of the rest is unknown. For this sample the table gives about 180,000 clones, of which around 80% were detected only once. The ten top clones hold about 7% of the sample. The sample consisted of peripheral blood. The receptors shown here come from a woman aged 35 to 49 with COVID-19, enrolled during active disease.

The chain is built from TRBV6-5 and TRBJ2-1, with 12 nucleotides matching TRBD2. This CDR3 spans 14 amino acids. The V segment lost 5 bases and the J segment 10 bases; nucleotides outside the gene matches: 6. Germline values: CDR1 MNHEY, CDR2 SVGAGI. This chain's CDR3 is CASSPSGGAREQFF. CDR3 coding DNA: TGTGCCAGCAGTCCTAGCGGGGGGGCCAGGGAGCAGTTCTTC.

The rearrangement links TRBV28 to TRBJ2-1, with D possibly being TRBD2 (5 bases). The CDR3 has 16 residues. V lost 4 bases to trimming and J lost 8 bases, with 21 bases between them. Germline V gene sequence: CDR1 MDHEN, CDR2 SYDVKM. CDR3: CASSSLGATSTDEQFF. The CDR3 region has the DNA TGTGCCAGCAGTTCCCTGGGAGCCACTTCGACTGATGAGCAGTTCTTC.

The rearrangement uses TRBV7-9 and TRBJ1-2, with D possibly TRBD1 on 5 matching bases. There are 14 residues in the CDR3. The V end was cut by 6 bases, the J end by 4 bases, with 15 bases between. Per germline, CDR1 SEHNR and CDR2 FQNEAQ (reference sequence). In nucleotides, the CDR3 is TGTGCCAGCAGGGTCTCGGGGGGGATCTATGGCTACACCTTC. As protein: CASRVSGGIYGYTF.

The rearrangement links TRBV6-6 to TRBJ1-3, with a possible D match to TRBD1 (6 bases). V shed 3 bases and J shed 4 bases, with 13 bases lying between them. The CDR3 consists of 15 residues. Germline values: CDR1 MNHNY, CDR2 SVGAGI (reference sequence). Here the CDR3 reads CASSYNQDRGNTIYF. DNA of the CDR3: TGTGCCAGCAGTTATAACCAGGACAGAGGAAACACCATATATTTT.

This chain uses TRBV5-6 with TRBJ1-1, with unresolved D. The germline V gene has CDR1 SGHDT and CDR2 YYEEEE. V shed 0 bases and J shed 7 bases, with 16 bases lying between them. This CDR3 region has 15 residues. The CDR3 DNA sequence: TGTGCCAGCAGCTTGGATTGGGCCTCCCCTGATGAAGCTTTCTTT. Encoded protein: CASSLDWASPDEAFF.

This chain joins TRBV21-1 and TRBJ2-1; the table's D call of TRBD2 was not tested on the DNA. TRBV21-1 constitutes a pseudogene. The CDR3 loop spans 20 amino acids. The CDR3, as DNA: TGTGCCAGCAACCCCCTGGAGGCTAGCGGGAGGCCCAGCTCCTACAATGAGCAGTTCTTC. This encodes CASNPLEASGRPSSYNEQFF.

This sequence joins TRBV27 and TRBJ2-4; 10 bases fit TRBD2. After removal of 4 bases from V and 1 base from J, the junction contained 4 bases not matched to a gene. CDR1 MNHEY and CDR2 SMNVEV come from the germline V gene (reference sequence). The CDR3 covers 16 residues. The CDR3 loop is CASSYQAGGAKNIQYF. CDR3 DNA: TGTGCCAGCAGTTACCAAGCGGGAGGGGCCAAAAACATTCAGTACTTC.

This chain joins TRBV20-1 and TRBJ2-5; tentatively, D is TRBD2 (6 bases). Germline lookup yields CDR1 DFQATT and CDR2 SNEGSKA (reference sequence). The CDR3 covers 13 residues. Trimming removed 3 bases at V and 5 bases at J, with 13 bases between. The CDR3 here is CSASDLGGETQYF. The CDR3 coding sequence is TGCAGTGCTAGTGATCTTGGGGGGGAGACCCAGTACTTC.

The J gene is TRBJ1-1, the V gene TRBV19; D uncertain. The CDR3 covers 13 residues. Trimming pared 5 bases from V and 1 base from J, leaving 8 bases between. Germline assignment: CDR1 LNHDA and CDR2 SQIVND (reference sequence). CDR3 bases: TGTGCCAGTAGTTCGGGATGGAACACTGAAGCTTTCTTT. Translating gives CASSSGWNTEAFF. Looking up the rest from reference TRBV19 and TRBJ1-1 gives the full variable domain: DGGITQSPKYLFRKEGQNVTLSCEQNLNHDAMYWYRQDPGQGLRLIYYSQIVNDFQKGDIAEGYSVSREKKESFPLTVTSAQKNPTAFYLCASSSGWNTEAFFGQGTRLTVV.

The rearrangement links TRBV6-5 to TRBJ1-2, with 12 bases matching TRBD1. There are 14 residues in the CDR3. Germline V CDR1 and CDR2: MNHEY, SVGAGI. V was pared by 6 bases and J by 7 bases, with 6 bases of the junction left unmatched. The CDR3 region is CASRLGQGAFGYTF. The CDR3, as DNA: TGTGCCAGCAGACTGGGACAGGGGGCTTTTGGCTACACCTTC.

The CDR3 reads CATSRSTGSNYGYTF. Here the CDR3 DNA reads TGTGCCACCAGCAGATCTACAGGGTCGAACTATGGCTACACCTTC. The chain uses TRBV15 and TRBJ1-2, with D possibly being TRBD1 (6 bases). Germline V lookup: CDR1 LNHNV, CDR2 YYDKDF (reference sequence). This CDR3 is built from 15 residues. Trimming pared 2 bases from V and 2 bases from J, leaving 12 bases between.

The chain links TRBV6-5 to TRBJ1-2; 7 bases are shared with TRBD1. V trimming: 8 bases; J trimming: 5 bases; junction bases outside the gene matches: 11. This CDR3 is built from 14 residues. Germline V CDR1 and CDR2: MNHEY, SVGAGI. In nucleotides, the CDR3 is TGTGCCAGCTCGTCGGGACAGACAGAATATGGCTACACCTTC. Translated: CASSSGQTEYGYTF.

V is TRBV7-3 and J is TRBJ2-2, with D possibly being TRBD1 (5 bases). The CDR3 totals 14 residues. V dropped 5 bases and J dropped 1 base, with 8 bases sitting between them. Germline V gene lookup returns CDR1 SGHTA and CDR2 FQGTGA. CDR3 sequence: CASSVTVNTGELFF. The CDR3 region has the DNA TGTGCCAGCAGCGTGACAGTGAACACCGGGGAGCTGTTTTTT. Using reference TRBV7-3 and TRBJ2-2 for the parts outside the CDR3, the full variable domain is GAGVSQTPSNKVTEKGKYVELRCDPISGHTALYWYRQSLGQGPEFLIYFQGTGAADDSGLPNDRFFAVRPEGSVSTLKIQRTERGDSAVYLCASSVTVNTGELFFGEGSRLTVL.

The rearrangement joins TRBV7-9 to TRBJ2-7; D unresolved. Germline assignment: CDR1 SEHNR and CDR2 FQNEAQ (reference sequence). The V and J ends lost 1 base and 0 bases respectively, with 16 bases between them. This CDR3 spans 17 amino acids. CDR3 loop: CASSLDPHLYDSYEQYF. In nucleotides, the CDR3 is TGTGCCAGCAGCTTAGACCCCCACTTGTACGACTCCTACGAGCAGTACTTC.

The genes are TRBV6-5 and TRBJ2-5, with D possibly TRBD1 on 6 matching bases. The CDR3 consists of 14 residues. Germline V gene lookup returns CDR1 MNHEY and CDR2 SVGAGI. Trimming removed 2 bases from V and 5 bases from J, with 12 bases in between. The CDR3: CASSYEGTGETQYF. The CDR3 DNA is TGTGCCAGCAGTTACGAGGGAACAGGGGAGACCCAGTACTTC.

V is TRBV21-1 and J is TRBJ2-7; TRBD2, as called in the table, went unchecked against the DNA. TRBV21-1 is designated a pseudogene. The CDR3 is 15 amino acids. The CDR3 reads CASSIRTSVSYEQYF. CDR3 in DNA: TGTGCCAGCAGCATACGGACTAGCGTCTCCTACGAGCAGTACTTC.

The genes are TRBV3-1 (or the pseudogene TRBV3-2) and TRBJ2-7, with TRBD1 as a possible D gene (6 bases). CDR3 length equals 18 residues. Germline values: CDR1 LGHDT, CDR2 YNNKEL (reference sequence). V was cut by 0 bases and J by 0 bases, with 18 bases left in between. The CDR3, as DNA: TGTGCCAGCAGCCAAGATGGCCCGGACAGCCTATACTCCTACGAGCAGTACTTC. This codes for CASSQDGPDSLYSYEQYF.